Described below is a single T cell receptor (beta chain) sequence and its context. What it binds is unknown. The sample belongs to a study of monozygotic twins with inflammatory bowel disease. Study outcomes and limitations: IBD patients displayed reduced TCRbeta diversity (inverse Simpson) when set against healthy co-twins.

In preparing each TCR library, 3,000 to 4,000 ng of total RNA was used. Per-sample cDNA came from eight separate reactions. TCRdb re-called the 5' RACE reads, yielding one record per CDR3 amino acid sequence without DNA. The sample holds approximately 300,000 distinct CDR3 sequences. This CDR3 is 16 amino acids long. The germline CDR1 and CDR2 sequences are LGHNA and YSLEER. The receptor was derived from a human donor with ulcerative colitis or Crohn's disease, or a healthy co-twin of an affected twin (not recorded which). The sequenced sample was blood. This chain connects TRBV4-3 to TRBJ2-5. CDR3 residues: CASSQDSVQDAETQYF.